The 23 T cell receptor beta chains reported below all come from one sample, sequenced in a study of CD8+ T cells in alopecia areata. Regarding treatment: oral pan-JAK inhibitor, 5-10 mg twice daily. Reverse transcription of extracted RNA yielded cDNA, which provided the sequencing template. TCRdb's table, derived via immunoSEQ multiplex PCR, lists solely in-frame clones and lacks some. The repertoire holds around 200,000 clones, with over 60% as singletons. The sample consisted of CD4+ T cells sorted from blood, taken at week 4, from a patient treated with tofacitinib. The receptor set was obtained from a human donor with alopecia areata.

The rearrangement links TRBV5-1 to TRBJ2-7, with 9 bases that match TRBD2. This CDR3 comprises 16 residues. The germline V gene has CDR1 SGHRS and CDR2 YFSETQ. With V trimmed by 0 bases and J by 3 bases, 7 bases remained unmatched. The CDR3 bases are TGCGCCAGCAGCTTGGGAGGGACTAGCAGCCACTACGAGCAGTACTTC. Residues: CASSLGGTSSHYEQYF.

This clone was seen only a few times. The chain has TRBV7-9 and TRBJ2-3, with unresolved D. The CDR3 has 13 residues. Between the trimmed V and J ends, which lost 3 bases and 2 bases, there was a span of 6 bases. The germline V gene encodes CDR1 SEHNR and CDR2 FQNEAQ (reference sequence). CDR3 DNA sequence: TGTGCCAGCAGCTTGGCTCTCACAGATACGCAGTATTTT. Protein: CASSLALTDTQYF.

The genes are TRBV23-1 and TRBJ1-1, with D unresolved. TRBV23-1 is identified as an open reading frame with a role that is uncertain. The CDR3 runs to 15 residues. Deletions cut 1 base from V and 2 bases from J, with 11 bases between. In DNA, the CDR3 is TGCGCCAGCAGTCAATTGCTCCCAGGAAACACTGAAGCTTTCTTT. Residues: CASSQLLPGNTEAFF.

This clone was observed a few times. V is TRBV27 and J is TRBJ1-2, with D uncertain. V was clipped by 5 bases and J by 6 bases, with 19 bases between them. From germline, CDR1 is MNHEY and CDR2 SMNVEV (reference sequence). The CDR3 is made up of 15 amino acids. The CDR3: CASSRTRGRIDGYTF. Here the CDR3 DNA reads TGTGCCAGCAGTCGCACTCGCGGCAGGATCGATGGCTACACCTTC.

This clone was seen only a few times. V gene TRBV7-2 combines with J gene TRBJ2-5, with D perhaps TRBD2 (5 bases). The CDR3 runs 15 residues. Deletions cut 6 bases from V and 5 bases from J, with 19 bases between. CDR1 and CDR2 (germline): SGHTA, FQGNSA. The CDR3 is CASRGTSLPTETQYF. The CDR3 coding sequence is TGTGCCAGCAGGGGAACTAGTCTCCCAACGGAGACCCAGTACTTC.

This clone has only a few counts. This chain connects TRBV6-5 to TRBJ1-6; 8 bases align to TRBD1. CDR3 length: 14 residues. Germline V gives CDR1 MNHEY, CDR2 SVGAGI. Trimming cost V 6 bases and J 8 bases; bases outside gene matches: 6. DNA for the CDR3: TGTGCCAGCAGGGGACAGGTTATAGATTCACCCCTCCACTTT. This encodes CASRGQVIDSPLHF.

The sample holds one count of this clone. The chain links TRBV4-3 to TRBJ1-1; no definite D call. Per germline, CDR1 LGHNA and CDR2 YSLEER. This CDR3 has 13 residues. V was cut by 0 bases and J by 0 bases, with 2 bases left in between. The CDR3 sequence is CASSQDMNTEAFF. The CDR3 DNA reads TGCGCCAGCAGCCAAGACATGAACACTGAAGCTTTCTTT.

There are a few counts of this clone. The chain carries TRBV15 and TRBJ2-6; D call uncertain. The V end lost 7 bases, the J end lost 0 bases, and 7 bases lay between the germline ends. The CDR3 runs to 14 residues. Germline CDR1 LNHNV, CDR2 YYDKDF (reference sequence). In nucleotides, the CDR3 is TGTGCCACCACAACCCGCTCTGGGGCCAACGTCCTGACTTTC. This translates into CATTTRSGANVLTF.

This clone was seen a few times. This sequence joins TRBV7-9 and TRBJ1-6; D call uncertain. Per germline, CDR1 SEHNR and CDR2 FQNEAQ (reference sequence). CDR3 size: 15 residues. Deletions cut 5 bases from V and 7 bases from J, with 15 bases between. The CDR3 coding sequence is TGTGCCAGCAGCGCCCACGTGGGCTACAATTCACCCCTCCACTTT. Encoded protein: CASSAHVGYNSPLHF.

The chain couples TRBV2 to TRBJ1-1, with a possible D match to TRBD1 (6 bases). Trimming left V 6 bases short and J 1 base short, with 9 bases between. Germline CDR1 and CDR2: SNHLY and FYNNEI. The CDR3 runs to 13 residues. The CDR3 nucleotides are TGTGCCAGCAGCGTCAGGGGGAACACTGAAGCTTTCTTT. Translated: CASSVRGNTEAFF.

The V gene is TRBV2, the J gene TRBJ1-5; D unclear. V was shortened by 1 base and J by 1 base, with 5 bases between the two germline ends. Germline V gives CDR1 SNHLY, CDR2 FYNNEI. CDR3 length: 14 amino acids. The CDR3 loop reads CASSEGQSNQPQHF. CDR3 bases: TGTGCCAGCAGTGAAGGGCAGAGCAATCAGCCCCAGCATTTT.

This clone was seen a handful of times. Written as DNA, the CDR3 is TGCGCCAGCAGCTTTCAGCAGGGGGCGGAAGGCTACACCTTC. It translates to CASSFQQGAEGYTF. The rearrangement joins TRBV5-1 to TRBJ1-2, with 8 bases aligning to TRBD1. The CDR3 sequence is 14 residues long. V lost 2 bases to trimming and J lost 8 bases; unmatched junction nucleotides: 8. Germline V gives CDR1 SGHRS, CDR2 YFSETQ.

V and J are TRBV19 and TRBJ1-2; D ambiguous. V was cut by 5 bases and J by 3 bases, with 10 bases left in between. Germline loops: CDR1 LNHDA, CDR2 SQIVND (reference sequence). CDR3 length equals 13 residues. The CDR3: CASSRNSDYGYTF. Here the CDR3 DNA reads TGTGCCAGTAGTCGAAACAGTGACTATGGCTACACCTTC. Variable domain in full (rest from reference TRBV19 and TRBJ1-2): DGGITQSPKYLFRKEGQNVTLSCEQNLNHDAMYWYRQDPGQGLRLIYYSQIVNDFQKGDIAEGYSVSREKKESFPLTVTSAQKNPTAFYLCASSRNSDYGYTFGSGTRLTVV.

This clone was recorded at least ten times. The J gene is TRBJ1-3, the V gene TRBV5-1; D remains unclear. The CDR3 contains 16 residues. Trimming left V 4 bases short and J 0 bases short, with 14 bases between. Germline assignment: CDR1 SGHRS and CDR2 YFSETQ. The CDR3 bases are TGCGCCAGCAGCCCCCAACTACAGAGCTCTGGAAACACCATATATTTT. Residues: CASSPQLQSSGNTIYF.

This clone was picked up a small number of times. The CDR3 coding sequence is TGTGCCAGCAGCTTAGCTTGGGTAGCGGGGAATGAGCAGTTCTTC. Its translation: CASSLAWVAGNEQFF. This chain connects TRBV7-6 to TRBJ2-1; 8 positions match TRBD2. Germline CDR1 and CDR2: SGHVS and FNYEAQ. The V segment lost 0 bases and the J segment 7 bases; nucleotides outside the gene matches: 5. This CDR3 is 15 amino acids long.

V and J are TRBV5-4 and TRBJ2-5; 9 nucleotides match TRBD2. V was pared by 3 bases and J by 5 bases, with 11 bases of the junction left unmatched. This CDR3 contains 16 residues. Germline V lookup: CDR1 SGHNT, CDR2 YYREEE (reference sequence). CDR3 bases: TGTGCCAGCAGCTGGTACCGCGGGGGGGCCGTGGAGACCCAGTACTTC. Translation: CASSWYRGGAVETQYF.

The CDR3 DNA reads as TGTGCCAGCGGGAGGGGACAGCAATATGGCTACACCTTC. This codes for CASGRGQQYGYTF. The chain links TRBV27 to TRBJ1-2; the match to TRBD1 covers 7 bases. Germline V gene lookup returns CDR1 MNHEY and CDR2 SMNVEV (reference sequence). The CDR3 length is 13 residues. With V trimmed by 8 bases and J by 5 bases, 8 bases remained unmatched.

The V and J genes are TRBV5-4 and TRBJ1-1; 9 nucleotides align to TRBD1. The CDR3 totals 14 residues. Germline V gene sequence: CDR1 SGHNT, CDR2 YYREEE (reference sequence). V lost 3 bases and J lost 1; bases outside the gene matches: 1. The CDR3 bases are TGTGCCAGCAGCTCGGGACAGGGGAACACTGAAGCTTTCTTT. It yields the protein CASSSGQGNTEAFF. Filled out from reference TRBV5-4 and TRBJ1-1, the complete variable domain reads ETGVTQSPTHLIKTRGQQVTLRCSSQSGHNTVSWYQQALGQGPQFIFQYYREEENGRGNFPPRFSGLQFPNYSSELNVNALELDDSALYLCASSSGQGNTEAFFGQGTRLTVV.

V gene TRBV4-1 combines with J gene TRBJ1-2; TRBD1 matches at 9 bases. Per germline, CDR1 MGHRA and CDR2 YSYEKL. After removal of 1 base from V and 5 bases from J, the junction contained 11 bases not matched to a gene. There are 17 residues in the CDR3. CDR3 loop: CASSQVGQGMPSYGYTF. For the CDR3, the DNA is TGCGCCAGCAGCCAAGTCGGACAGGGGATGCCTTCGTATGGCTACACCTTC.

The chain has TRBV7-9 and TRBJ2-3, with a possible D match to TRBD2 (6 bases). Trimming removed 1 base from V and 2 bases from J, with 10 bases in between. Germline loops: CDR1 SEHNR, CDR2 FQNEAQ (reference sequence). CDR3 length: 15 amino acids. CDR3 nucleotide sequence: TGTGCCAGCAGCTTAGGGACTACCTACACAGATACGCAGTATTTT. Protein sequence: CASSLGTTYTDTQYF.

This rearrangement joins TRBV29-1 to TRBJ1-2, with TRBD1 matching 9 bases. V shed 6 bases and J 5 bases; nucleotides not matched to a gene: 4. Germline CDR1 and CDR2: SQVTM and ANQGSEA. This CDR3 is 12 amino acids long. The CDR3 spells CSVGTGPYGYTF. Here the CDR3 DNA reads TGCAGCGTGGGGACAGGGCCGTATGGCTACACCTTC.

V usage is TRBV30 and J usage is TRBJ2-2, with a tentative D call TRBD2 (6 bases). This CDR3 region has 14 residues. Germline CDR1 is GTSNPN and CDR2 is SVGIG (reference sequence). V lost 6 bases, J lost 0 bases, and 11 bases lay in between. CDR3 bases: TGTGCCTGCTGGGGCGGGGCGAACACCGGGGAGCTGTTTTTT. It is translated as CACWGGANTGELFF.

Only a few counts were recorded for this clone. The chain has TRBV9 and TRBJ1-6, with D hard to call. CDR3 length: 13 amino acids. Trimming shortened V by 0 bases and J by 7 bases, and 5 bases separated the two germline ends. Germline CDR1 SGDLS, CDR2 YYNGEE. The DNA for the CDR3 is TGTGCCAGCAGCGTAGTGGTCAATTCACCCCTCCACTTT. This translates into CASSVVVNSPLHF.